The 5 T cell receptor beta chains below come from one sample, sequenced in a study of blood T cells in healthy people across ages (dated by TCRdb to 2013 to 2016). Receptor amplification or capture employed 5' RACE. These reads were obtained on an Illumina HiSeq 2500. The second PCR ran for roughly 6 to 11 cycles and used a J-beta primer mix along with a sample-barcoded 5' primer. In-frame beta chains were kept once TCRdb had trimmed the public reads at Q25 with fastp and called clones with MiXCR. Here each entry gathers all rows of one CDR3 protein and keeps the most common genes and DNA. The sample table shows fewer than 600,000 distinct CDR3 sequences, and about 29% are seen once. The biggest ten clones account for approximately 3.3% of the sample. The sample also formed part of further work on T cells of mothers and their children.

Sample: blood. The receptors come from a boy aged 2-9 years in good health.

This clonotype has only a few counts. The chain carries TRBV5-1 and TRBJ1-2; D remains ambiguous. V was cut by 1 base and J by 0 bases, with 10 bases left in between. Germline CDR1 is SGHRS and CDR2 is YFSETQ. CDR3 size: 15 residues. The CDR3 sequence: CASSLIGQSNYGYTF. The CDR3 nucleotides are TGCGCCAGCAGCTTGATCGGCCAGTCTAACTATGGCTACACCTTC.

This clonotype was seen only a few times. The gene calls are TRBV28 and TRBJ2-7; 7 nucleotides line up with TRBD1. CDR1 and CDR2 (germline): MDHEN, SYDVKM. Trimming took 4 bases from V and 1 from J; bases not matched to a gene: 13. This CDR3 has 17 residues. Here the CDR3 reads CASSYLSPGTESYEQYF. As DNA, the CDR3 is TGTGCCAGCAGTTATCTTTCACCCGGGACAGAGTCCTACGAGCAGTACTTC.

V and J are TRBV7-9 and TRBJ2-5, with 8 bases identical to TRBD1. Germline CDR1 is SEHNR and CDR2 is FQNEAQ (reference sequence). This CDR3 has 14 amino acids. The junction had 10 bases not matched to a gene; V was cut back by 8 bases and J by 5 bases. The CDR3 DNA sequence: TGTGCCAGCGGGCTTGGACAGGGTGGGGAGACCCAGTACTTC. Amino acid sequence: CASGLGQGGETQYF.

This clonotype showed up just a few times. The chain employs TRBV10-3 and TRBJ2-7; 8 positions agree with TRBD2. From germline, CDR1 is ENHRY and CDR2 SYGVKD. The CDR3 contains 15 residues. V trimming: 6 bases; J trimming: 0 bases; junction bases outside the gene matches: 7. The CDR3 sequence: CAIRQESGGSYEQYF. The CDR3 DNA follows: TGTGCCATCAGGCAAGAAAGCGGGGGCTCCTACGAGCAGTACTTC.

This clonotype was recorded a few times. V gene TRBV28 combines with J gene TRBJ2-7, with D possibly matching TRBD2 (6 bases). Trimming cost V 2 bases and J 4 bases, with 24 bases left between them. The CDR3 covers 18 residues. Germline assignment: CDR1 MDHEN and CDR2 SYDVKM. CDR3 DNA sequence: TGTGCCAGCAGTTTAACCCTTTTGGGGGAGGTTACCAAATACGAGCAGTACTTC. The encoded protein is CASSLTLLGEVTKYEQYF.